This T cell receptor beta chain was retrieved from a study of T-cell memory formation after mild COVID-19. The V and J ends lost 1 base and 0 bases respectively, with 17 bases between them. CDR3 length equals 18 residues. Germline CDR1 SGHVS, CDR2 FQNEAQ. This clonotype was picked up a small number of times. Using its own MiXCR run on the 5' RACE reads, TCRdb lists one record per CDR3 protein. The profile shows 450,000 to 650,000 distinct CDR3 sequences, about a sixth of them singletons. The sequence derives from an adult woman who had mild COVID-19 (a few samples of this study predate the infection). Cell type and time point are not known. Sequences were obtained from PBMCs or a T cell subset sorted from them (not recorded which). The chain links TRBV7-8 to TRBJ2-3; no clear D. Written as DNA, the CDR3 is TGTGCCAGCAGCTTAGTACAGCCTCCACGATCTAGCACAGATACGCAGTATTTT. Amino acids: CASSLVQPPRSSTDTQYF.